A single sample gave rise to the 9 T cell receptor beta chains below, sequenced in a study of T cell clusters in autoimmune cytopenias. Multiplex touch-down PCR amplified TRB using TRB-A and TRB-B pools in one tube. Reprocessing the multiplex PCR reads, TCRdb reports a single entry for every CDR3 protein and omits DNA. The sample totals some 6,000 distinct CDR3 sequences. Each sample's input was about 250 ng genomic DNA, some 38,000 genome equivalents. These same records also appear under a second study, on T cell repertoires in aging, cancer and after chemotherapy.

Sequencing was carried out using peripheral blood. These receptors were taken from a human donor in good health.

This clonotype registers medium-sized by frequency. The chain links TRBV6-5 to TRBJ1-3; the D call of TRBD1 rests on TCRdb alone, since no DNA is present to check it. CDR1 is MNHEY and CDR2 is SVGAGI in the germline V gene. This CDR3 is built from 15 residues. CDR3 amino acids: CASSVGGLSGNTIYF.

By frequency, this clonotype registers medium-sized. This chain joins TRBV6-5 and TRBJ2-2; TCRdb selects TRBD1, and the lack of DNA leaves this call unchecked. The CDR3 has 14 residues. Germline V gives CDR1 MNHEY, CDR2 SVGAGI. The CDR3 reads CAIRDRDSTGELFF.

The V gene is TRBV6-2 or TRBV6-3, the J gene TRBJ1-4. CDR1 is MNHEY and CDR2 is SVGEGT in the germline V gene. This CDR3 has 16 amino acids. The chain's CDR3 is CASSPSGAPSNEKLFF.

This sequence joins TRBV12-3 or TRBV12-4 and TRBJ2-1; no DNA is available, so the TRBD2 call from TCRdb remains unchecked. The CDR3 has 17 amino acids. This CDR3 reads CASTLRASGSSYNEQFF.

This clonotype shows up as medium-sized (0.01 to 0.1%) by frequency. The chain carries TRBV19 and TRBJ1-3. The germline CDR1 and CDR2 sequences are LNHDA and SQIVND (reference sequence). This CDR3 has 13 amino acids. The CDR3 loop reads CASSLLSGNTIYF.

CDR3 residues: CASSLTGQGNEKLFF. The chain is built from TRBV6-1 and TRBJ1-4; TCRdb calls TRBD1, which cannot be checked without DNA. From germline, CDR1 is MNHNS and CDR2 SASEGT. The CDR3 runs to 15 residues.

Measured by frequency, this clonotype is medium-sized. This rearrangement joins TRBV15 to TRBJ2-1; as DNA is missing, the TRBD1 call by TCRdb cannot be tested. Germline-derived CDR1 and CDR2 are LNHNV and YYDKDF (reference sequence). This CDR3 has 12 residues. CDR3 residues: CAAASRPDEQFF.

This chain uses TRBV6-5 with TRBJ2-5; without DNA, the TCRdb call of TRBD1 cannot be checked. Germline values: CDR1 MNHEY, CDR2 SVGAGI. This CDR3 is 13 amino acids long. CDR3 sequence reads: CASSQPGRETQYF.

This clonotype is called medium-sized based on its frequency. V is TRBV6-5 and J is TRBJ2-7; as DNA is missing, the TRBD2 call by TCRdb cannot be tested. Germline V gene sequence: CDR1 MNHEY, CDR2 SVGAGI. This CDR3 is built from 14 residues. CDR3 sequence reads: CASTSARQRALQYF.